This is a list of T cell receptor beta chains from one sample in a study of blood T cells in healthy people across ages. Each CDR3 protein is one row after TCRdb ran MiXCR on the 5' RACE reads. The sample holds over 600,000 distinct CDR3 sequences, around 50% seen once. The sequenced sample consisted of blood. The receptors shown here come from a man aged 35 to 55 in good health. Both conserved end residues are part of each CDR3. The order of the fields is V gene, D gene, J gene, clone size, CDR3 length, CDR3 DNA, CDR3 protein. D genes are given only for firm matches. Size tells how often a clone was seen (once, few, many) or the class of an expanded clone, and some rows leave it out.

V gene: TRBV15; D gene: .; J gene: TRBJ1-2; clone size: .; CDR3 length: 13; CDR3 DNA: TGTGCCACCAGCAGAGTTTCGGCAGAGCTTAGCACCTTC; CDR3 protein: CATSRVSAELSTF
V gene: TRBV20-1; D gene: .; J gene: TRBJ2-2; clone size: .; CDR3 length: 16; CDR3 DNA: TGCAGTGTTAGAGATTCGGGTAGAGTGAACACCGGGGAGCTGTTTTTT; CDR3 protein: CSVRDSGRVNTGELFF
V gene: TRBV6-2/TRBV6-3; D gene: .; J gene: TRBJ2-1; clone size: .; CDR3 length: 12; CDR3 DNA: TGTGCCAGCGGAGTCTGGGCGAATGAGCAGTTCTTC; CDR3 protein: CASGVWANEQFF
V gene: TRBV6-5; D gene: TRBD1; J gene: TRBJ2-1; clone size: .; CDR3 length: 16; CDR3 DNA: TGTGCCAGCAGTTACCCAACGACAGGGAAGTACAATGAGCAGTTCTTC; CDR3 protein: CASSYPTTGKYNEQFF
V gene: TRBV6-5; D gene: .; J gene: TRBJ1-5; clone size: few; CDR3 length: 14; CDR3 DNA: TGTGCCAGCGGGGGTCGACCCAGCAATCAGCCCCAGCATTTT; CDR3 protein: CASGGRPSNQPQHF
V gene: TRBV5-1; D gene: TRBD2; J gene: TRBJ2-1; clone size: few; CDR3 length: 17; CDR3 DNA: TGCGCCAGCAGCCCCAACGGACTAGCGGGAGTGAAGAATGAGCAGTTCTTC; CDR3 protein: CASSPNGLAGVKNEQFF
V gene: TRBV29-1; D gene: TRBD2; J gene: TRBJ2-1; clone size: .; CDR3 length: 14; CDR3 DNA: TGCAGCGTTGAAGCTGGGGCGGGGGGAAATGAGCAGTTCTTC; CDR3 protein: CSVEAGAGGNEQFF
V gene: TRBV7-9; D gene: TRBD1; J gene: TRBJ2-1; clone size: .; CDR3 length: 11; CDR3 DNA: TGTGCCAGCAGCTTAGCGACAGGGGAGTTCTTC; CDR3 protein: CASSLATGEFF
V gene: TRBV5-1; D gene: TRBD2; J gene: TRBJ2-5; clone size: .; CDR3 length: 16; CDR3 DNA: TGCGCCAGCAGCCCGGGAAGTAGCGGGGGGCAAGAGACCCAGTACTTC; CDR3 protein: CASSPGSSGGQETQYF
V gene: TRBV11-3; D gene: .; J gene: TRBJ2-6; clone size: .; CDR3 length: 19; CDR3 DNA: TGCGCCAGCAGCCTCACCCCGACAGGCCTCCAGGCTGGGGCCAACGTCCTGACTTTC; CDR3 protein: CASSLTPTGLQAGANVLTF
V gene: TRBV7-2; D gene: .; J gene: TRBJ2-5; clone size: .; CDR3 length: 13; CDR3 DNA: TGTGCCAGCAGCTTAGATGGGCCAGAGACCCAGTACTTC; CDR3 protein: CASSLDGPETQYF
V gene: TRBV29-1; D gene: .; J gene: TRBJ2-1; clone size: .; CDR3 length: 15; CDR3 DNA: TGCAGCGCTGCGCCCCGTGGTGGCTCCTACAATGAGCAGTTCTTC; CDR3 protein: CSAAPRGGSYNEQFF
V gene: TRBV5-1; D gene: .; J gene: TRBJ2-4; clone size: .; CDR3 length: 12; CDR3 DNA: TGCGCCAGCAGCTTGGGGGTCGACGGGCAGTACTTC; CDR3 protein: CASSLGVDGQYF
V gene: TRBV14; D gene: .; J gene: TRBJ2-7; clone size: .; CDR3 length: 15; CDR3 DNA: TGTGCCAGCAGCCAAGTTCCGGGCCATTACTACGAGCAGTACTTC; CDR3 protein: CASSQVPGHYYEQYF
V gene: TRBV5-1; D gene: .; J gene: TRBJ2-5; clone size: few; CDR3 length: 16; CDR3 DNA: TGCGCCAGCAAGAACACCCGGTGGGGGGCACAGGAGACCCAGTACTTC; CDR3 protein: CASKNTRWGAQETQYF
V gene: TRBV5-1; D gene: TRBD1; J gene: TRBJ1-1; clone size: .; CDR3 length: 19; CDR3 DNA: TGCGCCAGCAGCCCGGGGACAGGGATGGACTTGGTATTGGGCACTGAAGCTTTCTTT; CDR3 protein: CASSPGTGMDLVLGTEAFF
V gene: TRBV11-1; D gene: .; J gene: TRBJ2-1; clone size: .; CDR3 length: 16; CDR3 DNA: TGTGCCAGCAGCTTAGCCGGTTCACGCCAATACAATGAGCAGTTCTTC; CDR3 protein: CASSLAGSRQYNEQFF
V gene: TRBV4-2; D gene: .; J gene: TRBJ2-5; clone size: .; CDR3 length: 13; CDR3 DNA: TGTGCCAGCTCCCTCGGGGAAACCAATGAGCAGTACTTC; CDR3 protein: CASSLGETNEQYF
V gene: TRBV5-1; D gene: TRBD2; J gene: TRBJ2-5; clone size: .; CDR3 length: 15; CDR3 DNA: TGCGCCAGCACGACTAGCGGGGGGGCCGGTGAGACCCAGTACTTC; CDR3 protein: CASTTSGGAGETQYF
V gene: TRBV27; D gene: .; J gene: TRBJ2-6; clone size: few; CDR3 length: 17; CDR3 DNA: TGTGCCAGCAGTTCAGCAGCGGATACCTCTGGGGCCAACGTCCTGACTTTC; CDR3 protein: CASSSAADTSGANVLTF
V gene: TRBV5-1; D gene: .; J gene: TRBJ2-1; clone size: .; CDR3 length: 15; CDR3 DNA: TGCGCCAGCAGCGCCTCAGGGATTGATACGGAGACCCAGTTCTTC; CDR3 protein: CASSASGIDTETQFF
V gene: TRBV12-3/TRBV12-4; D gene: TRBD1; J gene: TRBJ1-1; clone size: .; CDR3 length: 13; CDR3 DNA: TGTGCCAGCAGTTTGGGACAGTACACTGAAGCTTTCTTT; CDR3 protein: CASSLGQYTEAFF
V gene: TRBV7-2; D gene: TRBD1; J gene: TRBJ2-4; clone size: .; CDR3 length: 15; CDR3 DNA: TGTGCCAGCAGCGACAGGGCGGCGGCCAAAAACAGTCAGTACTTC; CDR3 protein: CASSDRAAAKNSQYF
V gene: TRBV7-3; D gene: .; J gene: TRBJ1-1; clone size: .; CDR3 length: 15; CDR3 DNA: TGTGCCAGCAGCTTAAGGGGGGGGTTAGGCACTGAAGCTTTCTTT; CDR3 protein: CASSLRGGLGTEAFF